This note documents a single T cell receptor (beta chain) sequence. This receptor's antigen is unknown. No much larger clonotype is one base removed from it; base qualities were not supplied. The record originates from a study of control samples from healthy donors and cancer patients (TCRdb year 2020). Receptors were amplified or captured by the immunoSEQ multiplex PCR assay. TCRdb carries this immuneACCESS record with in-frame sequences only. Its versions omit some clonotypes, under half of them owing to an unresolved V gene in the studies checked, with the rest unexplained. The sample has 160,000 or so clones on record, 80% to 95% of them singletons. The ten largest clones take up 0.65% to 0.85% of the sample. Sequences DFQATT (CDR1) and SNEGSKA (CDR2) are obtained from the germline V gene (reference sequence). Including cysteine and phenylalanine, the CDR3 has 13 amino acids. Only the CDR3 part of the read is kept: 39 bases, read in frame from the first base. Trimming removed 3 bases from V and 5 bases from J, leaving 10 bases between the germline ends.

The receptor chain draws on TRBV20-1 and TRBJ1-4; the D gene lacks a confident call. The sample consisted of blood. This TCR came from a woman under 40 in good health. CDR3 protein: CSASNTENEKLFF. The DNA is TGCAGTGCTAGTAATACCGAAAATGAAAAACTGTTTTTT.